These 19 T cell receptor beta chains originate from one sample sequenced in a study of early T cells in non-severe SARS-CoV-2 infection. TCRdb independently ran MiXCR on the 5' RACE reads; one entry per CDR3 protein. The data contain 77,000 or so distinct CDR3 sequences, about 14% of them seen just once; the ten biggest clones take up less than 5%. Sequenced material: whole blood, taken at baseline. Receptors were obtained from an adult who was a healthcare worker with PCR-confirmed SARS-CoV-2 infection or an uninfected control (not recorded which).

This clonotype was observed a few times. V gene TRBV7-9 combines with J gene TRBJ2-7; TRBD2 aligns across 9 bases. Germline CDR1 is SEHNR and CDR2 is FQNEAQ (reference sequence). After removal of 3 bases from V and 5 bases from J, the junction contained 8 bases not matched to a gene. CDR3 length equals 15 residues. This chain's CDR3 is CASSFRAGGNNEQYF. The CDR3 coding sequence is TGTGCCAGCAGCTTTCGAGCGGGAGGAAATAACGAGCAGTACTTC.

There are a few counts of this clonotype. The chain joins TRBV7-3 to TRBJ2-3; 9 bases are shared with TRBD2. The V gene end was trimmed by 4 bases and the J gene end by 4 bases; junction bases not matched to a gene: 6. The CDR3 has 15 residues. Germline CDR1 is SGHTA and CDR2 is FQGTGA. This chain's CDR3 is CASSSSGRRADTQYF. Here the CDR3 DNA reads TGTGCCAGCAGCTCCAGCGGGAGGAGGGCAGATACGCAGTATTTT.

V usage is TRBV24-1 and J usage is TRBJ2-2; D gene uncertain. The germline V gene encodes CDR1 KGHDR and CDR2 SFDVKD. Trimming pared 1 base from V and 2 bases from J, leaving 1 base between. This CDR3 spans 13 amino acids. This CDR3 reads CATSDFNTGELFF. The CDR3 DNA reads TGTGCCACCAGTGATTTCAACACCGGGGAGCTGTTTTTT.

The table lists this clonotype with many counts. The chain recombines TRBV20-1 with TRBJ2-7, with 9 positions matching TRBD2. The CDR3 loop spans 14 amino acids. After removal of 4 bases from V and 1 base from J, the junction contained 5 bases not matched to a gene. Germline CDR1 reads DFQATT; CDR2 reads SNEGSKA (reference sequence). This CDR3 reads CSAILAGPSYEQYF. The DNA of the CDR3 is TGCAGTGCTATCCTAGCGGGACCTTCCTACGAGCAGTACTTC.

This clonotype was counted between two and nine times. J is TRBJ2-7 and V is TRBV5-1, with D possibly matching TRBD2 (5 bases). CDR3 length: 15 residues. Germline V gene sequence: CDR1 SGHRS, CDR2 YFSETQ. The V end lost 0 bases, the J end lost 5 bases, and 15 bases lay between the germline ends. The CDR3 nucleotides are TGCGCCAGCAGCTTGGCAACGGGAAAGTCCCACGAGCAGTACTTC. It yields the protein CASSLATGKSHEQYF.

V usage is TRBV5-1 and J usage is TRBJ2-7; 8 nucleotides match TRBD2. This CDR3 spans 14 amino acids. Trimming took 4 bases from V and 3 from J; bases not matched to a gene: 6. Germline V gene lookup returns CDR1 SGHRS and CDR2 YFSETQ. The CDR3 DNA reads TGCGCCAGCAGCATCGCAGGGACTAGCTACGAGCAGTACTTC. It specifies CASSIAGTSYEQYF.

This chain connects TRBV5-1 to TRBJ2-1, with D perhaps TRBD2 (5 bases). Trimming cost V 1 base and J 5 bases, with 13 bases left between them. Looked up from germline, CDR1 is SGHRS and CDR2 is YFSETQ. This CDR3 is built from 15 residues. The CDR3 DNA follows: TGCGCCAGCAGCTTGATGAGCGCCGGGAACAATGAGCAGTTCTTC. Its protein product is CASSLMSAGNNEQFF. Together with reference TRBV5-1 and TRBJ2-1, the CDR3 gives the full variable domain: KAGVTQTPRYLIKTRGQQVTLSCSPISGHRSVSWYQQTPGQGLQFLFEYFSETQRNKGNFPGRFSGRQFSNSRSEMNVSTLELGDSALYLCASSLMSAGNNEQFFGPGTRLTVL.

The chain joins TRBV28 to TRBJ1-5; D is uncertain. This CDR3 contains 16 residues. CDR1 is MDHEN, CDR2 SYDVKM, per germline. V dropped 2 bases and J dropped 0 bases, with 11 bases sitting between them. The DNA for the CDR3 is TGTGCCAGCAGTTTACATCACAGCAATAGCAATCAGCCCCAGCATTTT. Amino acid sequence: CASSLHHSNSNQPQHF.

This clonotype was recorded only once. The chain recombines TRBV28 with TRBJ1-1, with 7 bases matching TRBD1. CDR1 MDHEN and CDR2 SYDVKM come from the germline V gene. V lost 6 bases and J lost 0; bases outside the gene matches: 13. This CDR3 contains 17 residues. The chain's CDR3 is CASSQALGTAMNTEAFF. The CDR3 coding sequence is TGTGCCAGCAGCCAAGCCCTCGGGACAGCCATGAACACTGAAGCTTTCTTT.

This clonotype was detected a few times. The V call is TRBV24-1, the J call TRBJ2-1; a possible D gene is TRBD2 (5 bases). The CDR3 contains 18 residues. Germline loops: CDR1 KGHDR, CDR2 SFDVKD. With 5 bases removed from V and 4 bases from J, the gap between germline ends came to 23 bases. The DNA for the CDR3 is TGTGCCACCAGTGGTACCAAGCGGAGTGATCGACCTTACAATGAGCAGTTCTTC. Translated: CATSGTKRSDRPYNEQFF.

This clonotype was detected only a few times. The chain joins TRBV10-3 to TRBJ2-5; D not resolved. Trimming pared 0 bases from V and 5 bases from J, leaving 10 bases between. CDR3 size: 14 residues. CDR1 is ENHRY, CDR2 SYGVKD, per germline. The CDR3 bases are TGTGCCATCAGTGAGTCAAGCCTAAGCGAGACCCAGTACTTC. Protein: CAISESSLSETQYF.

This clonotype showed up many times. This chain joins TRBV7-9 and TRBJ2-2; 8 bases match TRBD2. The V gene end was trimmed by 5 bases and the J gene end by 6 bases; junction bases not matched to a gene: 8. Per germline, CDR1 SEHNR and CDR2 FQNEAQ (reference sequence). This CDR3 is 15 amino acids long. The CDR3 DNA sequence: TGTGCCAGCAGCCTACGACGCGGGAGGCCCGGGGAGCTGTTTTTT. The encoded protein is CASSLRRGRPGELFF.

This clonotype was picked up many times. The V call is TRBV12-3 or TRBV12-4, the J call TRBJ1-1; a weak D match, TRBD1 (5 bases). V dropped 7 bases and J dropped 2 bases, with 14 bases sitting between them. This CDR3 comprises 14 residues. CDR3 coding DNA: TGTGCCAGCAACGTGCGGGGGACCAACACTGAAGCTTTCTTT. Translation gives CASNVRGTNTEAFF.

This clonotype has only a few counts. This rearrangement joins TRBV20-1 to TRBJ2-5; 13 bases match TRBD2. V shed 6 bases and J 4 bases; nucleotides not matched to a gene: 5. This CDR3 is built from 14 residues. Germline loops: CDR1 DFQATT, CDR2 SNEGSKA (reference sequence). CDR3 sequence reads: CSAVGLAGIETQYF. CDR3 DNA: TGCAGTGCCGTGGGACTAGCGGGAATAGAGACCCAGTACTTC.

In its sample, this clonotype was seen a few times. The chain joins TRBV30 to TRBJ2-1; D remains ambiguous. Germline CDR1 reads GTSNPN; CDR2 reads SVGIG (reference sequence). The V and J ends lost 0 bases and 6 bases respectively, with 6 bases between them. The CDR3 runs 12 residues. The CDR3 sequence: CAWSVGFNEQFF. The CDR3 coding sequence is TGTGCCTGGAGTGTAGGATTCAATGAGCAGTTCTTC.

This clonotype was observed a few times. The chain combines TRBV20-1 with TRBJ2-7; TRBD1 agrees at 9 bases. This CDR3 has 15 amino acids. Germline V gene lookup returns CDR1 DFQATT and CDR2 SNEGSKA (reference sequence). The V and J ends lost 1 base and 2 bases, in that order; junction bases with no gene match: 6. The CDR3 loop is CSARVDRDRAYEQYF. Written as DNA, the CDR3 is TGCAGTGCTAGAGTTGACCGGGACAGGGCCTACGAGCAGTACTTC.

The CDR3 loop is CASSFEGQETQYF. The CDR3 bases are TGTGCCAGCAGTTTTGAGGGCCAAGAGACCCAGTACTTC. The chain is built from TRBV2 and TRBJ2-5; perhaps TRBD2 as D (5 bases). The CDR3 has 13 residues. Germline loops: CDR1 SNHLY, CDR2 FYNNEI. Trimming shortened V by 5 bases and J by 1 base, and 8 bases separated the two germline ends.

V gene TRBV20-1 combines with J gene TRBJ2-7, with TRBD1 as a possible D gene (5 bases). V lost 5 bases, J lost 1 base, and 9 bases lay in between. The CDR3 sequence is 12 residues long. Germline CDR1 DFQATT, CDR2 SNEGSKA (reference sequence). CDR3 DNA: TGCAGTGCTGGTGACAGTTCCTACGAGCAGTACTTC. Amino acid sequence: CSAGDSSYEQYF.

This clonotype was counted between two and nine times. This sequence joins TRBV6-1 and TRBJ1-1, with 7 nucleotides matching TRBD1. J gave up 1 base and V 1 base, and 3 bases lay outside the gene matches. Looked up from germline, CDR1 is MNHNS and CDR2 is SASEGT. The CDR3 length is 15 residues. CDR3: CASSEVRGQNTEAFF. The CDR3 DNA sequence: TGTGCCAGCAGTGAAGTAAGGGGGCAGAACACTGAAGCTTTCTTT.